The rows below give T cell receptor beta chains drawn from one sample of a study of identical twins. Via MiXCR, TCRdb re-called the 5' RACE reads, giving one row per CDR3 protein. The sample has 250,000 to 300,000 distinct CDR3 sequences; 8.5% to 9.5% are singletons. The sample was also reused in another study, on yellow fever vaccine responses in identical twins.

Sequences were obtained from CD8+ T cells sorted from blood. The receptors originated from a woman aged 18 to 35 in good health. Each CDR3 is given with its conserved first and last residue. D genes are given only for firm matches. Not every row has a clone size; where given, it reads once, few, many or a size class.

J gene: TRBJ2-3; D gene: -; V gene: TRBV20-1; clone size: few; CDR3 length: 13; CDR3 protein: CSAGPWDTDTQYF; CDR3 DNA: TGCAGTGCTGGCCCCTGGGACACAGATACGCAGTATTTT
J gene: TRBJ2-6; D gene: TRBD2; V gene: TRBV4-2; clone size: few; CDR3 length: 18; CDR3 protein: CATALAGEVISGANVLTF; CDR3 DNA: TGTGCCACCGCGCTAGCGGGGGAGGTCATATCTGGGGCCAACGTCCTGACTTTC
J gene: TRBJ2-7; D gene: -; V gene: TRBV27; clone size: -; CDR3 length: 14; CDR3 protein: CASSSLSGGPEQYF; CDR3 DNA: TGTGCCAGCAGTTCCTTGAGTGGCGGGCCCGAGCAGTACTTC
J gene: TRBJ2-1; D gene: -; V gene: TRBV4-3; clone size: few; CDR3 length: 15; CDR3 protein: CASSLGTGTYNEQFF; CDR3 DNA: TGCGCCAGCAGCCTAGGAACAGGGACTTACAATGAGCAGTTCTTC
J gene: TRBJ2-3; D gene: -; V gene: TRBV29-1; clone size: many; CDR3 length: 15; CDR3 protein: CSGTGWMGRTDTQYF; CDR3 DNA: TGCAGCGGGACGGGATGGATGGGTAGGACAGATACGCAGTATTTT
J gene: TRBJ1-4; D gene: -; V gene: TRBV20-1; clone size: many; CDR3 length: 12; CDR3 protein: CSARDLGRRLFF; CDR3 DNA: TGCAGTGCTAGAGATTTAGGACGCAGGCTGTTTTTT
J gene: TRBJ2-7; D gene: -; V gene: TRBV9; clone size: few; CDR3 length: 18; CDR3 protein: CASSVASERGAPPYEQYF; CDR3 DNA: TGTGCCAGCAGCGTAGCTTCAGAGAGGGGGGCGCCCCCCTACGAGCAGTACTTC
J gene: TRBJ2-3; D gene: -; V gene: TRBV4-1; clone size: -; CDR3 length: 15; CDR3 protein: CASSFGPSRADTQYF; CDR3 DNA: TGCGCCAGCAGCTTCGGACCAAGTAGGGCAGATACGCAGTATTTT
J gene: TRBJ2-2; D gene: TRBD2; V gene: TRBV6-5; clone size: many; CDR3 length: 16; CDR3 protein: CASSYVLAATGGELFF; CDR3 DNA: TGTGCCAGCAGTTACGTCCTAGCGGCGACCGGCGGGGAGCTGTTTTTT
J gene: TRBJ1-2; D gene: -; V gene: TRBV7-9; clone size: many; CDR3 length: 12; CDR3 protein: CASTDAPNGYTF; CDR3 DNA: TGTGCCAGCACCGACGCTCCAAATGGCTACACCTTC
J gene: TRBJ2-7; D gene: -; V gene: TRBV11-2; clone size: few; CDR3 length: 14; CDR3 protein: CASSLDEQPHEQYF; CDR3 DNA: TGTGCCAGCAGCTTAGATGAACAGCCCCACGAGCAGTACTTC
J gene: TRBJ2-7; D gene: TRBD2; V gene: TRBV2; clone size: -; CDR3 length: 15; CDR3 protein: CASSTWTSGNDEQYF; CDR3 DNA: TGTGCCAGCAGCACATGGACTAGCGGGAACGACGAGCAGTACTTC
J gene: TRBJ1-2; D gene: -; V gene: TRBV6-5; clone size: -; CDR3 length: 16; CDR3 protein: CASSQHISAGAFGYTF; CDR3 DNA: TGTGCCAGCAGCCAACACATTTCCGCAGGGGCTTTCGGCTACACCTTC
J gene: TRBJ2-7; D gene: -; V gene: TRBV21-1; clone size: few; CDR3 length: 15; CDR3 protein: CASSPRDRGHYEQYF; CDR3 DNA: TGTGCCAGCAGCCCTCGGGACAGGGGACACTACGAGCAGTACTTC
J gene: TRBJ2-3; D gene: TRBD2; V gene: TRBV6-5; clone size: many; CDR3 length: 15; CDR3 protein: CASSLTSGNTDTQYF; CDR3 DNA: TGTGCCAGCAGCTTGACTAGCGGGAACACAGATACGCAGTATTTT
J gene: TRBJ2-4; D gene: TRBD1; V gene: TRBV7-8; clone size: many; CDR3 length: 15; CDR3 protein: CASSQGTGGENIQYF; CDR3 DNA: TGTGCCAGCAGCCAAGGGACAGGGGGCGAAAACATTCAGTACTTC
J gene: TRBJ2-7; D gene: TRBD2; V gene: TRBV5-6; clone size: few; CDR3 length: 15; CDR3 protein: CASSFSGSPLYEQYF; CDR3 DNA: TGTGCCAGCAGTTTTAGCGGGAGTCCCCTCTACGAGCAGTACTTC
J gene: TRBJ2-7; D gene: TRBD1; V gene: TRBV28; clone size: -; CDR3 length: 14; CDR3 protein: CASRLTTGGDEQYF; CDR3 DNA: TGTGCCAGCAGGCTCACGACAGGGGGGGACGAGCAGTACTTC
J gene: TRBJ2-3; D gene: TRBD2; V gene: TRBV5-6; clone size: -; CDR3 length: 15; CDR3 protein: CASRYPGLATDTQYF; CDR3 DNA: TGTGCCAGCAGATATCCGGGACTAGCGACAGATACGCAGTATTTT
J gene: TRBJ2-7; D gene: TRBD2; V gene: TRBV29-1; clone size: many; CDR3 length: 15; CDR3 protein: CSVEMLNGEGYEQYF; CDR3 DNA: TGCAGCGTTGAAATGCTGAACGGGGAGGGCTACGAGCAGTACTTC
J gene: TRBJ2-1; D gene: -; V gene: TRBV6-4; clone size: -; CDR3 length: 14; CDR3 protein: CASSEGGSSHEQFF; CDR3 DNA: TGTGCCAGCAGTGAAGGCGGATCCTCACATGAGCAGTTCTTC
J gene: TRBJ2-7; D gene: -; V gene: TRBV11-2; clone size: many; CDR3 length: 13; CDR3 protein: CASSLGTDYEQYF; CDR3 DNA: TGTGCCAGCAGCTTAGGCACAGACTACGAGCAGTACTTC
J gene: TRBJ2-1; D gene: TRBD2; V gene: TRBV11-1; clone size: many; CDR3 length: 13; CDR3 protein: CASSPLAGGEQFF; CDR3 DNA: TGTGCCAGCAGCCCACTAGCGGGGGGGGAGCAGTTCTTC
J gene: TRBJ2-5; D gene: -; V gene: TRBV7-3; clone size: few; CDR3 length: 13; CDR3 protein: CASSRTGLETQYF; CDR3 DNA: TGTGCCAGCAGTCGAACAGGGTTGGAGACCCAGTACTTC
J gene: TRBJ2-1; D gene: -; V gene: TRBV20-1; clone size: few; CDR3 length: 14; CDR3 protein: CSARDPDTYNEQFF; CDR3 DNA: TGCAGTGCTAGAGATCCCGATACCTACAATGAGCAGTTCTTC
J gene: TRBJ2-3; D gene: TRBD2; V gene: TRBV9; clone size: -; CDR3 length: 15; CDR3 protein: CASSPRERGVDTQYF; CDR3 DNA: TGTGCCAGCAGCCCGCGGGAGCGGGGCGTGGATACGCAGTATTTT
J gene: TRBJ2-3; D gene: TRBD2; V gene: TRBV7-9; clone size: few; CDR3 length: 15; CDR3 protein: CASSLAGEDTDTQYF; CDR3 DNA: TGTGCCAGCAGCTTGGCGGGAGAGGACACAGATACGCAGTATTTT
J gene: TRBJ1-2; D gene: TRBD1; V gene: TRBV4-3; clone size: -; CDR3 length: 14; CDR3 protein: CASSQDRWSHGYTF; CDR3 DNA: TGCGCCAGCAGCCAGGACAGGTGGAGCCATGGCTACACCTTC
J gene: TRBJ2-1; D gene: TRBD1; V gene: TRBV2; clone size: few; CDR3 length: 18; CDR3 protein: CASCLIPPRQGVGGEQFF; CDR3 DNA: TGTGCCAGCTGTTTAATCCCACCGAGACAGGGGGTAGGCGGTGAGCAGTTCTTC
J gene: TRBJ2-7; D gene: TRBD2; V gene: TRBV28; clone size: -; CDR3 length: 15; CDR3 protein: CASSLLLAGVGEQYF; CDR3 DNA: TGTGCCAGCAGTTTATTACTAGCGGGGGTAGGCGAGCAGTACTTC
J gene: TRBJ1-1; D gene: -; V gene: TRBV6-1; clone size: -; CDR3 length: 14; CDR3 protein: CASSPAPGSTEAFF; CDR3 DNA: TGTGCCAGCAGTCCAGCCCCAGGGAGTACTGAAGCTTTCTTT
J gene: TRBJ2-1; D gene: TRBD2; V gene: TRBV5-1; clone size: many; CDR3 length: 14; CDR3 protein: CASSFGGSGNEQFF; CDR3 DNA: TGCGCCAGCAGCTTCGGGGGGAGTGGCAATGAGCAGTTCTTC
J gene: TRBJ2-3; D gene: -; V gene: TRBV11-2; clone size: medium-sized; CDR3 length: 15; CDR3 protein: CASSSLGGLTDTQYF; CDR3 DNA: TGTGCCAGCAGCTCTTTGGGGGGCCTCACAGATACGCAGTATTTT
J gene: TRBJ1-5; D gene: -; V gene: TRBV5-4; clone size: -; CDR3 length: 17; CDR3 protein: CASSNLGGADRDQPQHF; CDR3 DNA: TGTGCCAGCAGCAATTTAGGGGGGGCAGACCGGGATCAGCCCCAGCATTTT
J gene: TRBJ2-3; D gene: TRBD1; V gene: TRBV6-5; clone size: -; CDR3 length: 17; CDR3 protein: CASSYGGFGQGTDTQYF; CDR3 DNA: TGTGCCAGCAGTTACGGAGGCTTCGGACAGGGCACAGATACGCAGTATTTT
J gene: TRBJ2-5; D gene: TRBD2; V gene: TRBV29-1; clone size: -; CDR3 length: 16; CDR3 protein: CSVHEFSGGALETQYF; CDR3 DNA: TGCAGCGTTCACGAGTTCAGCGGGGGGGCTTTAGAGACCCAGTACTTC
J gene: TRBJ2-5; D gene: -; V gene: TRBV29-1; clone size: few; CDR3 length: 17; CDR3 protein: CSVEDGRATWDQETQYF; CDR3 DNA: TGCAGCGTTGAAGATGGGCGGGCAACGTGGGACCAAGAGACCCAGTACTTC
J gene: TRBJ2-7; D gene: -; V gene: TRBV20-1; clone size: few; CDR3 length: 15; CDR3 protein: CSARDVQGSLYEQYF; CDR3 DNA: TGCAGTGCTAGAGATGTCCAGGGGTCTCTCTACGAGCAGTACTTC
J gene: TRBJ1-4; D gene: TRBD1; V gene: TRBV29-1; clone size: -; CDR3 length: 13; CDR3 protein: CSARTGRNEKLFF; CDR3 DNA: TGCAGCGCCCGGACAGGAAGAAATGAAAAACTGTTTTTT
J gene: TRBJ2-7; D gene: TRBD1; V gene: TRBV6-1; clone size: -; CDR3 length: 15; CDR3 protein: CASTPGQGPSYEQYF; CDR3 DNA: TGTGCCAGCACACCGGGACAGGGACCCTCCTACGAGCAGTACTTC
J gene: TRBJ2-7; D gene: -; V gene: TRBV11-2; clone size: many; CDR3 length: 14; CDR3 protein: CASSLGQVGYEQYF; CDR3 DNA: TGTGCCAGCAGCTTAGGACAGGTTGGATACGAGCAGTACTTC